This TCR beta chain was recovered during a study of cytomegalovirus exposure and HLA in healthy donors. The CDR3 runs 14 residues. The V segment lost 4 bases and the J segment 5 bases; nucleotides outside the gene matches: 6. Germline assignment: CDR1 SGDLS and CDR2 YYNGEE. The PCR made use of 60 Vbeta and 13 Jbeta primers. Clones were read by immunoSEQ multiplex PCR, and TCRdb kept only the in-frame ones, dropping some. This sample's clone table lists 96,000 or so clones. V usage is TRBV9 and J usage is TRBJ1-2; TRBD1 matches 9 bases. This TCR was sampled from a girl aged 10-17 years in good health and CMV-seropositive. Material: PBMCs. This CDR3 reads CASSPTGGGYGYTF. As DNA, the CDR3 is TGTGCCAGCAGCCCGACAGGGGGGGGGTATGGCTACACCTTC.